A selection of T cell receptor beta chains follows, all from one sample in a study of blood T cell repertoires in COVID-19. Repertoires were generated with immunoSEQ multiplex PCR, while TCRdb's copy carries only in-frame clones and drops some. The profile covers approximately 280,000 clones, with roughly 85% appearing a single time and 5.1% taken by the ten largest. The sample consisted of peripheral blood. The source of these receptors is a man aged 50 or older with active or convalescent COVID-19. Both conserved end residues are part of each CDR3. D genes are given only for firm matches. The size of a clone is reported for some rows only, either as once, few or many, or as a class for expanded clones.

D gene | J gene | CDR3 length | clone size | V gene | CDR3 protein | CDR3 DNA
TRBD1 | TRBJ1-1 | 12 | - | TRBV30 | CAWHQGGTEAFF | TGTGCCTGGCACCAGGGGGGAACTGAAGCTTTCTTT
TRBD2 | TRBJ2-2 | 16 | few | TRBV5-4 | CASSWNSGTTPGELFF | TGTGCCAGCAGCTGGAACTCCGGGACTACTCCCGGGGAGCTGTTTTTT
TRBD2 | TRBJ2-1 | 15 | - | TRBV2 | CASSPQREGYNEQFF | TGTGCCAGCAGTCCGCAGCGGGAGGGGTACAATGAGCAGTTCTTC
- | TRBJ2-7 | 13 | once | TRBV28 | CASRSTDTYEQYF | TGTGCCAGCAGGTCGACAGACACCTACGAGCAGTACTTC
TRBD1 | TRBJ1-1 | 13 | - | TRBV18 | CASSPTGGSEAFF | TGTGCCAGCTCACCGACAGGGGGCTCTGAAGCTTTCTTT
- | TRBJ1-3 | 17 | once | TRBV5-6 | CASSLIDEGPPGNTIYF | TGTGCCAGCAGCTTAATAGACGAGGGTCCTCCCGGAAACACCATATATTTT
TRBD1 | TRBJ1-2 | 13 | few | TRBV6-5 | CASSRDRGYGYTF | TGTGCCAGCAGCCGCGACAGGGGCTATGGCTACACCTTC
- | TRBJ2-3 | 15 | - | TRBV7-9 | CASSPFGGRTDTQYF | TGTGCCAGCAGCCCATTTGGGGGCCGCACAGATACGCAGTATTTT
- | TRBJ2-1 | 16 | - | TRBV5-8 | CASSSDLSATYNEQFF | TGTGCCAGCAGCTCCGATTTGAGTGCCACCTACAATGAGCAGTTCTTC
TRBD1 | TRBJ2-3 | 16 | - | TRBV3-1/TRBV3-2 | CASSPDRARPLRSQYF | TGTGCCAGCAGCCCGGACAGGGCCAGGCCGTTAAGATCGCAGTATTTT
- | TRBJ2-7 | 12 | once | TRBV2 | CASSTDGYEQYF | TGTGCCAGCAGTACAGACGGCTACGAGCAGTACTTC
- | TRBJ2-1 | 18 | - | TRBV28 | CASSSAGAGTKYYNEQFF | TGTGCCAGCAGTTCCGCGGGGGCCGGGACAAAATACTACAATGAGCAGTTCTTC
- | TRBJ1-5 | 15 | - | TRBV28 | CASSLSGIGNQPQHF | TGTGCCAGCAGTTTATCGGGAATTGGCAATCAGCCCCAGCATTTT
TRBD2 | TRBJ2-3 | 16 | - | TRBV15 | CATSRVWAGATDTQYF | TGTGCCACCAGCAGGGTCTGGGCGGGAGCTACAGATACGCAGTATTTT
TRBD1 | TRBJ1-6 | 15 | once | TRBV15 | CATSVDRGLNSPLHF | TGTGCCACCAGCGTTGACAGGGGACTTAATTCACCCCTCCACTTT
TRBD1 | TRBJ1-4 | 16 | - | TRBV19 | CASSIPRDRTNEKLFF | TGTGCCAGTAGTATACCCAGGGACAGGACTAATGAAAAACTGTTTTTT
TRBD1 | TRBJ1-1 | 16 | - | TRBV11-2 | CASSLAWGQGRTEAFF | TGTGCCAGCAGCTTAGCCTGGGGACAGGGACGGACTGAAGCTTTCTTT
TRBD1 | TRBJ1-1 | 18 | - | TRBV4-2 | CASSQEGGRGHVNTEAFF | TGTGCCAGCAGCCAAGAGGGAGGTAGGGGGCATGTGAACACTGAAGCTTTCTTT
- | TRBJ2-1 | 14 | - | TRBV4-3 | CASSQETRPGEQFF | TGCGCCAGCAGCCAAGAGACCCGGCCGGGTGAGCAGTTCTTC
TRBD1 | TRBJ2-5 | 14 | - | TRBV5-5 | CASSGGQGRETQYF | TGTGCCAGCAGCGGGGGACAGGGTCGGGAGACCCAGTACTTC
- | TRBJ2-1 | 16 | - | TRBV5-5 | CASSLIAASSYNEQFF | TGTGCCAGCAGCTTGATTGCGGCAAGCTCCTACAATGAGCAGTTCTTC
TRBD2 | TRBJ2-4 | 18 | - | TRBV11-2 | CASSYGTSGRDVKNIQYF | TGTGCCAGCAGCTATGGGACTAGCGGGAGAGACGTCAAAAACATTCAGTACTTC
- | TRBJ2-2 | 14 | - | TRBV11-1 | CASSLGDPGGELFF | TGTGCCAGCAGCTTGGGTGACCCCGGGGGGGAGCTGTTTTTT
TRBD1 | TRBJ1-2 | 13 | - | TRBV29-1 | CSVATGTGYGYTF | TGCAGCGTCGCCACCGGGACAGGGTATGGCTACACCTTC
TRBD1 | TRBJ1-3 | 14 | - | TRBV19 | CASVPGQGGNTIYF | TGTGCCAGCGTCCCGGGACAGGGAGGAAACACCATATATTTT
TRBD1 | TRBJ1-4 | 14 | - | TRBV28 | CASSSGTGVEKLFF | TGTGCCAGCAGCTCCGGGACAGGGGTTGAAAAACTGTTTTTT
- | TRBJ1-6 | 14 | - | TRBV5-4 | CASGFQGSASPLHF | TGTGCCAGCGGGTTTCAGGGATCAGCTTCACCCCTCCACTTT
- | TRBJ2-1 | 12 | - | TRBV9 | CASSVARGEQFF | TGTGCCAGCAGCGTGGCCCGGGGGGAGCAGTTCTTC
- | TRBJ2-2 | 16 | - | TRBV18 | CASSQRTSPNTGELFF | TGTGCCAGCTCACAGAGAACTAGCCCGAACACCGGGGAGCTGTTTTTT
- | TRBJ2-3 | 16 | - | TRBV19 | CASSIPAGRSTDTQYF | TGTGCCAGTAGTATCCCGGCAGGGCGGAGCACAGATACGCAGTATTTT
- | TRBJ1-2 | 15 | - | TRBV27 | CASSLEEGGGYGYTF | TGTGCCAGCAGTTTAGAGGAGGGAGGGGGGTATGGCTACACCTTC
TRBD1 | TRBJ1-1 | 15 | - | TRBV6-5 | CASSRRDRLNTEAFF | TGTGCCAGCAGCCGCCGGGACAGGTTGAACACTGAAGCTTTCTTT
- | TRBJ1-6 | 20 | - | TRBV18 | CASSPLPTGGGSSYNSPLHF | TGTGCCAGCTCGCCACTACCGACCGGGGGCGGGAGCTCCTATAATTCACCCCTCCACTTT
TRBD2 | TRBJ2-7 | 15 | once | TRBV19 | CASSPQAGVAYEQYF | TGTGCCAGTAGTCCCCAGGCGGGGGTGGCCTACGAGCAGTACTTC
TRBD2 | TRBJ2-2 | 14 | - | TRBV10-3 | CASAGDANTGELFF | TGTGCATCCGCGGGGGACGCGAACACCGGGGAGCTGTTTTTT
- | TRBJ2-3 | 15 | - | TRBV15 | CATSMPRASTDTQYF | TGTGCCACCAGCATGCCGCGGGCTAGCACAGATACGCAGTATTTT
- | TRBJ1-1 | 12 | - | TRBV19 | CASTGGHFEAFF | TGTGCCAGTACCGGCGGGCATTTTGAAGCTTTCTTT
- | TRBJ2-5 | 15 | - | TRBV19 | CASRPGVSYQETQYF | TGTGCCAGTAGACCAGGGGTTTCGTACCAAGAGACCCAGTACTTC
- | TRBJ2-5 | 13 | - | TRBV6-5 | CASSTTAPETQYF | TGTGCCAGCAGTACCACAGCCCCTGAGACCCAGTACTTC